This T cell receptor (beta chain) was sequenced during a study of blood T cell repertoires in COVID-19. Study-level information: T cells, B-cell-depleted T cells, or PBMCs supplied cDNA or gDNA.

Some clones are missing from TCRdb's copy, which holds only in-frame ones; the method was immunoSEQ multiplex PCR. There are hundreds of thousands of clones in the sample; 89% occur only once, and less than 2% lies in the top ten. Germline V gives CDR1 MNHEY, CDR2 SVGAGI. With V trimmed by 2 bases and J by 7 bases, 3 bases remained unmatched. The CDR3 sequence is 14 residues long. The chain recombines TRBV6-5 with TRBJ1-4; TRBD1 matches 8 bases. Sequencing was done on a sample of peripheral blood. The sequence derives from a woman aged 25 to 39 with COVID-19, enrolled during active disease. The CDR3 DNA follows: TGTGCCAGCAGTTACGAGACAGGGGTTGAAAAACTGTTTTTT. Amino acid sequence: CASSYETGVEKLFF.